The 27 T cell receptor beta chains reported below all come from one sample, sequenced in a study of blood T cell repertoires in COVID-19. The repertoire was sequenced with immunoSEQ multiplex PCR; TCRdb's copy has only in-frame clones and lacks some. The sample includes about 200,000 clones, 87% seen only once; the top ten take approximately 2.1%. The sequenced material came from PBMCs or T cells enriched from blood (not recorded which). The receptors shown here come from a woman aged 25 to 45 who had recovered from COVID-19.

The chain uses TRBV7-2 and TRBJ1-2; 7 bases map to TRBD1. This CDR3 spans 14 amino acids. Trimming took 5 bases from V and 4 from J; bases not matched to a gene: 7. Germline CDR1 reads SGHTA; CDR2 reads FQGNSA. CDR3 in amino acids: CASSPRTGFYGYTF. CDR3 nucleotides: TGTGCCAGCAGCCCCCGGACAGGCTTCTATGGCTACACCTTC.

The chain has TRBV21-1 and TRBJ2-7; the tabulated D call, TRBD1, remains unverified against the DNA. TRBV21-1 is given as a pseudogene. This CDR3 region has 14 residues. The CDR3 region has the DNA TGTGCCAGCAGCATACCGGGACAAGACTACGAGCAGTACTTC. As protein: CASSIPGQDYEQYF.

The genes are TRBV27 and TRBJ1-5; D gene ambiguous. This CDR3 has 13 residues. Trimming left V 3 bases short and J 7 bases short, with 10 bases between. The germline V gene encodes CDR1 MNHEY and CDR2 SMNVEV (reference sequence). Written as DNA, the CDR3 is TGTGCCAGCAGTTTCAGCGGTGACCAGCCCCAGCATTTT. This sequence encodes CASSFSGDQPQHF.

This clone was recorded only once. The chain joins TRBV11-2 to TRBJ2-1; 8 nucleotides align to TRBD1. Germline V lookup: CDR1 SGHAT, CDR2 FQNNGV. V gave up 6 bases and J gave up 8 bases; unmatched junction bases: 9. This CDR3 has 14 amino acids. This chain's CDR3 is CASRIRGQGDEQFF. The DNA for the CDR3 is TGTGCCAGCAGGATTCGCGGACAGGGCGATGAGCAGTTCTTC.

The chain combines TRBV5-1 with TRBJ1-2, with no clear D. Germline V CDR1 and CDR2: SGHRS, YFSETQ. The CDR3 covers 13 residues. V shed 0 bases and J shed 9 bases, with 12 bases lying between them. CDR3: CASSLAARSRYTF. DNA for the CDR3: TGCGCCAGCAGCTTGGCTGCCAGATCTCGCTACACCTTC.

The sample holds a few counts of this clone. The gene calls are TRBV5-4 and TRBJ2-5, with 9 bases identical to TRBD1. This CDR3 is built from 14 residues. J was trimmed by 2 bases and V by 4 bases; bases with no gene match: 3. Germline V gene lookup returns CDR1 SGHNT and CDR2 YYREEE (reference sequence). CDR3: CASSADRGQETQYF. The CDR3 coding sequence is TGTGCCAGCAGCGCGGACAGGGGACAAGAGACCCAGTACTTC.

The V and J genes are TRBV3-1 (or the pseudogene TRBV3-2) and TRBJ2-7; 7 positions agree with TRBD1. Trimming at V came to 4 bases and at J to 2 bases, leaving 2 bases not matched to a gene. The CDR3 sequence is 13 residues long. From germline, CDR1 is LGHDT and CDR2 YNNKEL (reference sequence). The CDR3 spells CASSRDRTYEQYF. The DNA of the CDR3 is TGTGCCAGCAGCCGGGACAGAACCTACGAGCAGTACTTC.

V usage is TRBV19 and J usage is TRBJ1-1; no clear D. The CDR3 covers 14 residues. Germline CDR1 reads LNHDA; CDR2 reads SQIVND (reference sequence). The V end lost 0 bases, the J end lost 1 base, and 6 bases lay between the germline ends. Written as DNA, the CDR3 is TGTGCCAGTAGTATAGATCTCGGGAACACTGAAGCTTTCTTT. Translating gives CASSIDLGNTEAFF. The whole variable domain, filled in from reference TRBV19 and TRBJ1-1, reads DGGITQSPKYLFRKEGQNVTLSCEQNLNHDAMYWYRQDPGQGLRLIYYSQIVNDFQKGDIAEGYSVSREKKESFPLTVTSAQKNPTAFYLCASSIDLGNTEAFFGQGTRLTVV.

The chain recombines TRBV6-5 with TRBJ2-1; 7 bases align to TRBD1. The CDR3 length is 15 residues. Germline-derived CDR1 and CDR2 are MNHEY and SVGAGI. Losses at the gene ends were 6 bases for V and 1 base for J; bases not matched to a gene: 6. The CDR3 loop reads CASSPDRESYNEQFF. DNA for the CDR3: TGTGCCAGCAGCCCCGACAGGGAATCCTACAATGAGCAGTTCTTC.

This sequence joins TRBV12-3 or TRBV12-4 and TRBJ2-3; D gene ambiguous. This CDR3 region has 12 residues. The V and J ends lost 4 bases and 7 bases respectively, with 9 bases between them. CDR3 DNA: TGTGCCAGCAGTTCCTCACTGAATACGCAGTATTTT. Its protein product is CASSSSLNTQYF.

This chain joins TRBV12-3 or TRBV12-4 and TRBJ1-2; D might be TRBD1 (6 bases). The V end lost 4 bases, the J end lost 8 bases, and 11 bases lay between the germline ends. The CDR3 sequence is 12 residues long. The chain's CDR3 is CASSSNRVGYTF. As DNA, the CDR3 is TGTGCCAGCAGTTCCAACAGGGTCGGCTACACCTTC.

The chain carries TRBV27 and TRBJ1-4; a weak D match, TRBD1 (5 bases). This CDR3 contains 15 residues. From germline, CDR1 is MNHEY and CDR2 SMNVEV (reference sequence). The ends were cut back, 5 bases at V and 6 bases at J, with 16 bases in the middle. CDR3 sequence reads: CASSVLGAYDEKLFF. The CDR3 coding sequence is TGTGCCAGCAGTGTGTTAGGGGCTTATGATGAAAAACTGTTTTTT.

The chain employs TRBV2 and TRBJ1-3, with a weak D call TRBD1 (6 bases). Germline V gene data show CDR1 as SNHLY and CDR2 as FYNNEI. Trimming took 6 bases from V and 2 from J, leaving 17 bases between them. The CDR3 runs to 16 residues. CDR3 amino acids: CASRGTGTIAGNTIYF. CDR3 in DNA: TGTGCCAGCAGAGGCACCGGGACAATCGCTGGAAACACCATATATTTT.

J is TRBJ1-1 and V is TRBV25-1, with D possibly matching TRBD1 (5 bases). Germline CDR1 reads MGHDK; CDR2 reads SYGVNS. Trimming took off 1 base at V and 5 bases at J, with 14 bases between the two ends. The CDR3 consists of 15 residues. The CDR3 bases are TGTGCCAGCAGTGAATTCGCGGGAGGGGTTACTGAAGCTTTCTTT. Its protein is CASSEFAGGVTEAFF.

The V and J genes are TRBV10-3 and TRBJ1-3; TRBD1 agrees at 11 bases. Germline assignment: CDR1 ENHRY and CDR2 SYGVKD. Trimming cost V 2 bases and J 8 bases; bases outside gene matches: 8. CDR3 length: 16 residues. The CDR3 reads CAISEPGTGGKYTIYF. Here the CDR3 DNA reads TGTGCCATCAGTGAGCCTGGGACAGGGGGGAAATACACCATATATTTT.

The gene calls are TRBV5-1 and TRBJ2-7; D unclear. V was clipped by 5 bases and J by 0 bases, with 6 bases between them. Germline V gene lookup returns CDR1 SGHRS and CDR2 YFSETQ. This CDR3 is built from 12 residues. The CDR3 sequence: CASSLNSYEQYF. DNA of the CDR3: TGCGCCAGCAGTCTAAACTCCTACGAGCAGTACTTC.

This clone was observed once. This chain links TRBV12-3 or TRBV12-4 with TRBJ1-1; 7 nucleotides align to TRBD1. The CDR3 length is 12 residues. V shed 6 bases and J 10 bases; nucleotides not matched to a gene: 8. CDR3 residues: CASSGQAVGAFF. CDR3 DNA sequence: TGTGCCAGCAGCGGACAGGCAGTTGGAGCTTTCTTT.

This rearrangement joins TRBV3-1 (or the pseudogene TRBV3-2) to TRBJ1-3; 9 nucleotides match TRBD1. V lost 3 bases and J lost 0; bases outside the gene matches: 12. This CDR3 is 19 amino acids long. Per the germline V gene, CDR1 is LGHDT and CDR2 is YNNKEL (reference sequence). CDR3 nucleotide sequence: TGTGCCAGCAGCCACCCCCCGGACAGGGGCCTAAGCTCTGGAAACACCATATATTTT. This encodes CASSHPPDRGLSSGNTIYF.

This clone was seen only once. This rearrangement joins TRBV12-3 or TRBV12-4 to TRBJ2-7; the D is unclear. The CDR3 contains 13 residues. V was trimmed by 1 base and J by 3 bases, leaving 7 bases between them. As DNA, the CDR3 is TGTGCCAGCAGTTTAGGTCCCCACTACGAGCAGTACTTC. This gives the protein CASSLGPHYEQYF.

This chain connects TRBV6-5 to TRBJ1-1; D perhaps matches TRBD1 (6 bases). The CDR3 is 14 amino acids. The V end was cut by 0 bases, the J end by 3 bases, with 8 bases between. Germline V gives CDR1 MNHEY, CDR2 SVGAGI. The CDR3 spells CASSYSGQYTEAFF. The CDR3 nucleotides read TGTGCCAGCAGTTACTCTGGACAGTACACTGAAGCTTTCTTT.

The chain recombines TRBV2 with TRBJ1-5; 8 bases line up with TRBD1. This CDR3 has 16 amino acids. V lost 6 bases, J lost 5 bases, and 12 bases stayed unmatched. Germline CDR1 and CDR2: SNHLY and FYNNEI. This CDR3 reads CASSLSGGAIYQPQHF. CDR3 DNA sequence: TGTGCCAGCAGCCTTTCAGGGGGCGCCATCTATCAGCCCCAGCATTTT.

V is TRBV7-3 and J is TRBJ2-2, with TRBD2 matching 7 bases. The J segment lost 3 bases and the V segment lost 0 bases, leaving 7 bases of the junction unmatched. The CDR3 loop spans 17 amino acids. Looked up from germline, CDR1 is SGHTA and CDR2 is FQGTGA. The DNA for the CDR3 is TGTGCCAGCAGCTTAACAGAGTCGCGGGGGTACACCGGGGAGCTGTTTTTT. It encodes CASSLTESRGYTGELFF.

The chain links TRBV5-1 to TRBJ1-5; the D is unclear. Trimming pared 3 bases from V and 1 base from J, leaving 14 bases between. Germline CDR1 and CDR2: SGHRS and YFSETQ. The length of the CDR3 is 16 residues. The CDR3 is CASSSAPRGSNQPQHF. CDR3 bases: TGCGCCAGCAGCTCGGCCCCTCGCGGGAGCAATCAGCCCCAGCATTTT. Filled out from reference TRBV5-1 and TRBJ1-5, the complete variable domain reads KAGVTQTPRYLIKTRGQQVTLSCSPISGHRSVSWYQQTPGQGLQFLFEYFSETQRNKGNFPGRFSGRQFSNSRSEMNVSTLELGDSALYLCASSSAPRGSNQPQHFGDGTRLSIL.

V usage is TRBV7-8 and J usage is TRBJ1-1; maybe TRBD1 (5 bases). The CDR3 spans 15 residues. Trimming shortened V by 2 bases and J by 5 bases, and 15 bases separated the two germline ends. Germline V gene sequence: CDR1 SGHVS, CDR2 FQNEAQ. The CDR3 here is CASSLSGQGITEAFF. CDR3 DNA: TGTGCCAGCAGCTTATCTGGGCAGGGTATAACTGAAGCTTTCTTT.

V usage is TRBV5-5 and J usage is TRBJ1-1, with 7 bases fitting TRBD1. The CDR3 is 14 residues long. V lost 4 bases, J lost 1 base, and 4 bases stayed unmatched. CDR1 is SGHKS and CDR2 is YYEKEE in the germline V gene (reference sequence). This chain's CDR3 is CASSRDRQNTEAFF. DNA of the CDR3: TGTGCCAGCAGCCGGGACAGACAGAACACTGAAGCTTTCTTT.

The rearrangement joins TRBV4-3 to TRBJ2-2, with D possibly matching TRBD1 (5 bases). CDR1 and CDR2 from the germline V gene are LGHNA and YSLEER. The V end lost 0 bases, the J end lost 1 base, and 12 bases lay between the germline ends. The CDR3 runs 17 residues. The CDR3 loop is CASSQDNLGENTGELFF. CDR3 DNA: TGCGCCAGCAGCCAAGATAATTTAGGGGAGAACACCGGGGAGCTGTTTTTT.

The V call is TRBV9, the J call TRBJ1-6, with 8 positions matching TRBD1. The CDR3 is 16 residues long. Trimming at V came to 0 bases and at J to 10 bases, leaving 9 bases not matched to a gene. Germline loops: CDR1 SGDLS, CDR2 YYNGEE. CDR3 in DNA: TGTGCCAGCAGCGTAGGGACAGGGATATTAGGGTCACCCCTCCACTTT. Encoded protein: CASSVGTGILGSPLHF. The whole variable domain, filled in from reference TRBV9 and TRBJ1-6, reads DSGVTQTPKHLITATGQRVTLRCSPRSGDLSVYWYQQSLDQGLQFLIQYYNGEERAKGNILERFSAQQFPDLHSELNLSSLELGDSALYFCASSVGTGILGSPLHFGNGTRLTVT.